These T cell receptor beta chains were read from a single sample in a study of vaccination effects on CD4 cells after COVID-19. No antigen has been identified for these receptors. The protocol was immunoSEQ multiplex PCR, while the TCRdb copy is restricted to in-frame clones and leaves out a portion. Of 35,000 to 45,000 clones listed, around four fifths are singletons. Sequenced here: CD4+ T cells from PBMCs cultured with HCoV-NL63 spike peptides, sampled after COVID-19 vaccination. Receptor source: a human donor who received a COVID-19 vaccine. Some clones in this sample may be carry-over from other donors' samples. CDR3s include the opening cysteine and the closing phenylalanine or tryptophan. The order of the fields is clone size, V gene, D gene, J gene, CDR3 protein, CDR3 DNA. A D gene is named only where the DNA matches it firmly. A clone size is listed for some rows: how often the clone was seen (once, few, many), or a class if it is expanded.

size: -; V: TRBV30; D: -; J: TRBJ1-1; CDR3: CAWMKENTEAFF; DNA: TGTGCCTGGATGAAGGAGAACACTGAAGCTTTCTTT
size: -; V: TRBV15; D: -; J: TRBJ2-2; CDR3: CATSRVLGTGELFF; DNA: TGTGCCACCAGCAGAGTATTAGGGACCGGGGAGCTGTTTTTT
size: -; V: TRBV7-2; D: -; J: TRBJ2-5; CDR3: CASSRGWGETQYF; DNA: TGTGCCAGCAGCCGAGGTTGGGGGGAGACCCAGTACTTC
size: -; V: TRBV5-1; D: TRBD2; J: TRBJ2-5; CDR3: CASRGASGALSQETQYF; DNA: TGCGCCAGCAGAGGTGCTAGCGGCGCGTTGTCGCAAGAGACCCAGTACTTC
size: -; V: TRBV24-1; D: TRBD1; J: TRBJ2-3; CDR3: CATSDLGDRGFDTQYF; DNA: TGTGCCACCAGTGATTTAGGAGACAGGGGGTTTGATACGCAGTATTTT
size: -; V: TRBV7-3; D: TRBD1; J: TRBJ2-5; CDR3: CASSFNRRTGEETQYF; DNA: TGTGCCAGCAGCTTTAATCGGCGGACAGGAGAGGAGACCCAGTACTTC
size: -; V: TRBV2; D: -; J: TRBJ2-3; CDR3: CASSVSRAADTQYF; DNA: TGTGCCAGCAGTGTGAGCAGGGCGGCAGATACGCAGTATTTT
size: -; V: TRBV18; D: -; J: TRBJ1-2; CDR3: CASSPQDGRLYGYTF; DNA: TGTGCCAGCTCACCACAGGATGGCCGCCTCTATGGCTACACCTTC
size: few; V: TRBV11-3; D: -; J: TRBJ1-5; CDR3: CASSRGGSGQPQHF; DNA: TGTGCCAGCAGCCGGGGAGGGAGCGGACAGCCCCAGCATTTT
size: -; V: TRBV7-3; D: -; J: TRBJ2-3; CDR3: CASSLGLTDTQYF; DNA: TGTGCCAGCAGCTTAGGCCTCACAGATACGCAGTATTTT
size: -; V: TRBV2; D: -; J: TRBJ2-3; CDR3: CASGRYRTDTQYF; DNA: TGTGCCAGCGGGCGTTACCGCACAGATACGCAGTATTTT
size: -; V: TRBV5-8; D: TRBD1; J: TRBJ2-3; CDR3: CASPLGLGQPYTDTQYF; DNA: TGTGCCAGCCCTCTAGGACTGGGACAGCCATACACAGATACGCAGTATTTT
size: -; V: TRBV30; D: TRBD1; J: TRBJ1-5; CDR3: CAWSLALSGQGWEPQHF; DNA: TGTGCCTGGAGTCTAGCTCTATCCGGACAGGGATGGGAGCCCCAGCATTTT
size: -; V: TRBV18; D: -; J: TRBJ2-2; CDR3: CASSPGVGGGASGELFF; DNA: TGTGCCAGCTCACCAGGAGTAGGCGGGGGCGCATCCGGGGAGCTGTTTTTT
size: -; V: TRBV15; D: TRBD1; J: TRBJ1-1; CDR3: CATSGRDSMNTEAFF; DNA: TGTGCCACCAGCGGGAGGGACAGCATGAACACTGAAGCTTTCTTT
size: few; V: TRBV5-1; D: TRBD1; J: TRBJ1-2; CDR3: CASSWDRGPYTF; DNA: TGCGCCAGCAGCTGGGACAGGGGGCCCTACACCTTC
size: -; V: TRBV14; D: -; J: TRBJ2-3; CDR3: CASSLIPDTQYF; DNA: TGTGCCAGCAGCCTTATCCCAGATACGCAGTATTTT
size: -; V: TRBV6-1; D: -; J: TRBJ1-6; CDR3: CASSEQDDSPLHF; DNA: TGTGCCAGCAGTGAGCAGGACGATTCACCCCTCCACTTT
size: -; V: TRBV5-5; D: TRBD1; J: TRBJ1-3; CDR3: CASSRDREGNTIYF; DNA: TGTGCCAGCAGCCGGGACAGGGAAGGAAACACCATATATTTT
size: once; V: TRBV7-9; D: -; J: TRBJ2-3; CDR3: CASSLVGGETDTQYF; DNA: TGTGCCAGCAGCTTAGTCGGGGGAGAAACAGATACGCAGTATTTT
size: -; V: TRBV28; D: TRBD2; J: TRBJ2-3; CDR3: CASSKRGGPDTQYF; DNA: TGTGCCAGCAGCAAGCGGGGGGGGCCAGATACGCAGTATTTT
size: -; V: TRBV6-6; D: TRBD2; J: TRBJ2-6; CDR3: CASSPGGGIGANVLTF; DNA: TGTGCCAGCAGCCCGGGGGGAGGGATTGGGGCCAACGTCCTGACTTTC
size: few; V: TRBV27; D: TRBD1; J: TRBJ1-5; CDR3: CASSSFYIFPGQGDRSNQPQHF; DNA: TGTGCCAGCAGTTCCTTCTACATCTTCCCGGGACAGGGGGACCGTAGCAATCAGCCCCAGCATTTT
size: -; V: TRBV5-5; D: -; J: TRBJ1-5; CDR3: CASSFGLRGNQPQHF; DNA: TGTGCCAGCAGTTTCGGACTGAGGGGCAATCAGCCCCAGCATTTT
size: -; V: TRBV7-2; D: -; J: TRBJ2-2; CDR3: CASSLATGTGELFF; DNA: TGTGCCAGCAGCTTAGCGACAGGCACCGGGGAGCTGTTTTTT
size: -; V: TRBV3-1/TRBV3-2; D: TRBD1; J: TRBJ1-3; CDR3: CASSQDPGGGGNTIYF; DNA: TGTGCCAGCAGCCAAGATCCAGGGGGCGGTGGAAACACCATATATTTT
size: -; V: TRBV5-1; D: TRBD1; J: TRBJ1-3; CDR3: CASSYSGTGSSGNTIYF; DNA: TGCGCCAGCAGCTACTCCGGGACAGGGTCCTCTGGAAACACCATATATTTT
size: -; V: TRBV5-1; D: -; J: TRBJ2-5; CDR3: CASSLGRGRARETQYF; DNA: TGCGCCAGCAGCTTGGGTCGGGGCAGGGCGAGGGAGACCCAGTACTTC